This T cell receptor (beta chain) appears in the sequencing data of a study of long-term antiretroviral therapy in people with HIV. Running of the v3.0 immunoSEQ assay took place at survey level. Only in-frame clones appear in the TCRdb table, and some are missing; sequencing was by immunoSEQ multiplex PCR. Counted here are about 28,000 clones, about 90% occurring once; the ten biggest clones make up more than 1%. CDR1 is SGHTA and CDR2 is FQGNSA in the germline V gene. The CDR3 spans 14 residues. With 4 bases removed from V and 3 bases from J, the gap between germline ends came to 11 bases. The genes are TRBV7-2 and TRBJ2-3; D unresolved. The specimen comprised unsorted PBMCs, sampled 2 years after starting antiretroviral therapy. The TCR sequence derives from a man between 45 and 60 years old with HIV. The CDR3 reads CASSSLGPTDTQYF. The CDR3 nucleotides are TGTGCCAGCAGCTCACTCGGTCCTACAGATACGCAGTATTTT.